This T cell receptor beta chain was recovered during a study of PD-L1 blockade in urothelial cancer. Study information: Bladder-origin urothelial cancer in males covered about 90% of the roughly 30 patients. Specimens of blood held a median count of 141,255 T cells. Analysis of blood occurred 3 weeks (second dose) and 6 weeks after treatment start.

TCRdb's copy holds only in-frame clones and misses some; the assay was immunoSEQ multiplex PCR. Among about 41,000 clones listed, around 83% were seen once. Germline CDR1 and CDR2: MNHEY and SMNVEV (reference sequence). The CDR3 contains 14 residues. Deletions cut 6 bases from V and 4 bases from J, with 15 bases between. Stated time point: peripheral blood 6 weeks after treatment start. Each patient contributed between 1 and 8 total time points of blood mononuclear cells, pretreatment and during treatment. This clone was seen just once. Sequenced material: PBMCs, taken around atezolizumab (anti-PD-L1) treatment. The chain is built from TRBV27 and TRBJ1-1; a possible D gene is TRBD1 (6 bases). The source is a man between 65 and 80 years old with urothelial cancer. The CDR3 nucleotides read TGTGCCAGCAGGCCGGACAGATGGGCCACTGAAGCTTTCTTT. It specifies CASRPDRWATEAFF.